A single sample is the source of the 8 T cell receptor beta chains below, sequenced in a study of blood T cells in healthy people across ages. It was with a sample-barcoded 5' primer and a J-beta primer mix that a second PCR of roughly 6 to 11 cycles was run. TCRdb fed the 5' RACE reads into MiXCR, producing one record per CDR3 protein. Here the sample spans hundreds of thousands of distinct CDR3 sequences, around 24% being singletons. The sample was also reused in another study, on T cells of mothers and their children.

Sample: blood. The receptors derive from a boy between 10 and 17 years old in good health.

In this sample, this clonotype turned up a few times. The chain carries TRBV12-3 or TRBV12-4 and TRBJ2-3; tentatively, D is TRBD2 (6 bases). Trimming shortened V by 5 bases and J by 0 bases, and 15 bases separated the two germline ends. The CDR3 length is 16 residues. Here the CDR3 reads CASSNLAVSSTDTQYF. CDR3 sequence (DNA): TGTGCCAGCAGTAACTTAGCGGTATCTAGCACAGATACGCAGTATTTT.

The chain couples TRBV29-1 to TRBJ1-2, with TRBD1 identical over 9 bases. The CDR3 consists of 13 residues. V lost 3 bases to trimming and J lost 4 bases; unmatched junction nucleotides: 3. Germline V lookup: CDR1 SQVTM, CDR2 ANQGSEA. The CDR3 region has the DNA TGCAGCGTTGAGGAGGACAGGGGCTATGGCTACACCTTC. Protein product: CSVEEDRGYGYTF.

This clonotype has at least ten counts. CDR3 nucleotides: TGTGCCAGCAGCTTAAGGCGGTCACCTGATAGCAATCAGCCCCAGCATTTT. Protein sequence: CASSLRRSPDSNQPQHF. The gene calls are TRBV7-3 and TRBJ1-5; D ambiguous. V lost 1 base to trimming and J lost 0 bases, with 13 bases between them. This CDR3 is 17 amino acids long. Per germline, CDR1 SGHTA and CDR2 FQGTGA.

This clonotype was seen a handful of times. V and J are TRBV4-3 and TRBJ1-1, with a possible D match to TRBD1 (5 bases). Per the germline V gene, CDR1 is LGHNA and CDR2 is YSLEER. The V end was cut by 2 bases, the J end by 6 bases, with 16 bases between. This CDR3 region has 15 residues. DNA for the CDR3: TGCGCCAGCAGCCAAACCCAATTATCGGGACCTGAAGCTTTCTTT. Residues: CASSQTQLSGPEAFF.

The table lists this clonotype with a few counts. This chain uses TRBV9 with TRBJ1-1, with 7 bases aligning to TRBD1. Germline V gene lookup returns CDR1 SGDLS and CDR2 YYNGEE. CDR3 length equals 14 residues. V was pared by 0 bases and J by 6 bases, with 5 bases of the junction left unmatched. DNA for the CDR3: TGTGCCAGCAGCGTAGAACAGGGGAATGCTGAAGCTTTCTTT. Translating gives CASSVEQGNAEAFF.

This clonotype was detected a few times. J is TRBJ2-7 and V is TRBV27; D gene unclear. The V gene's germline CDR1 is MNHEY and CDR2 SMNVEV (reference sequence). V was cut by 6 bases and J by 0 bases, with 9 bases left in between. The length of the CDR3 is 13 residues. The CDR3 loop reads CASRGSHSYEQYF. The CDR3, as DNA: TGTGCCAGCAGGGGGTCCCACTCCTACGAGCAGTACTTC.

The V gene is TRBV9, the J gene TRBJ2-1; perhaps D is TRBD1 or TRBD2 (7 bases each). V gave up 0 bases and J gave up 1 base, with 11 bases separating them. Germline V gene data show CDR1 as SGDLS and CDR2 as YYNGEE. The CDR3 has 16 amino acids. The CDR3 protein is CASSVAGGVSYNEQFF. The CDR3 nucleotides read TGTGCCAGCAGCGTAGCAGGGGGGGTATCCTACAATGAGCAGTTCTTC.

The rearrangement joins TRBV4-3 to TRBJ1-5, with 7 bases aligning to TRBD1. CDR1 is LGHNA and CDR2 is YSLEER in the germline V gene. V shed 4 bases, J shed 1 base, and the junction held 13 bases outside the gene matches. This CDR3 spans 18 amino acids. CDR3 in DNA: TGCGCCAGCAGCCCCACCTATCAGACAGGGTTGAGCAATCAGCCCCAGCATTTT. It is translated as CASSPTYQTGLSNQPQHF.